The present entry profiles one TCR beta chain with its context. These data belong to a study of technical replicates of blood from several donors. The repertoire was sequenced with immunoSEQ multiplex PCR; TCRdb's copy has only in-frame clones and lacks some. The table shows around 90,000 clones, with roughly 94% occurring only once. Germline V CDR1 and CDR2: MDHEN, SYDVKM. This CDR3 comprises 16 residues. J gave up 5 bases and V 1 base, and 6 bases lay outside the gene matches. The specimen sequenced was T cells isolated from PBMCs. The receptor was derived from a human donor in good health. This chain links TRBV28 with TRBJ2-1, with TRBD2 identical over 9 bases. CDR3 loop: CASSLYRGRANNEQFF. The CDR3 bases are TGTGCCAGCAGTTTATATCGCGGGAGGGCGAACAATGAGCAGTTCTTC.